This passage covers 20 T cell receptor beta chains from one sample sequenced in a study of T cell repertoires in cytomegalovirus infection. Their cognate antigens are unknown. TCRdb itself ran the reads through MiXCR, one entry per CDR3 protein. The data hold 450,000 to 650,000 distinct CDR3 sequences, with approximately 40% observed a single time. Sequenced here: cultured PBMCs, sampled from culture after CMV antigen stimulation. These receptors all come from a human donor in good health (CMV status not recorded). Some clones in this sample may be carry-over from other donors' samples.

J is TRBJ2-1 and V is TRBV7-9; TRBD1 might be the D (5 bases). Germline V gene lookup returns CDR1 SEHNR and CDR2 FQNEAQ (reference sequence). Trimming took 2 bases from V and 6 from J, leaving 14 bases between them. This CDR3 has 15 amino acids. The CDR3 region is CASSLKGSRLNEQFF. The DNA for the CDR3 is TGTGCCAGCAGCTTAAAGGGGTCACGGCTCAATGAGCAGTTCTTC.

In its sample, this clonotype was seen a few times. V is TRBV7-2 and J is TRBJ2-7; no reliable D call. The CDR3 is made up of 14 amino acids. Germline V gene lookup returns CDR1 SGHTA and CDR2 FQGNSA. V was cut by 2 bases and J by 4 bases, with 12 bases left in between. The chain's CDR3 is CASSLSPNEYEQYF. The CDR3 DNA is TGTGCCAGCAGCTTATCCCCGAACGAGTACGAGCAGTACTTC.

The chain carries TRBV15 and TRBJ2-5; D is undetermined. V was shortened by 3 bases and J by 1 base, with 6 bases between the two germline ends. Germline lookup yields CDR1 LNHNV and CDR2 YYDKDF (reference sequence). The CDR3 is 13 residues long. CDR3 residues: CATSRWIQETQYF. CDR3 coding DNA: TGTGCCACCAGCAGGTGGATCCAAGAGACCCAGTACTTC.

This clonotype was counted between two and nine times. V and J are TRBV6-1 and TRBJ2-7; tentatively, D is TRBD1 (6 bases). This CDR3 has 14 amino acids. Germline V gene data show CDR1 as MNHNS and CDR2 as SASEGT. Deletions cut 6 bases from V and 12 bases from J, with 24 bases between. The CDR3 loop is CASSPRWTAEKLYF. The CDR3 DNA follows: TGTGCCAGCAGCCCCCGGTGGACAGCAGAAAAGTTGTACTTC.

This clonotype was recorded only once. V usage is TRBV12-3 or TRBV12-4 and J usage is TRBJ1-1; D remains unclear. The CDR3 runs to 11 residues. V dropped 2 bases and J dropped 7 bases, with 5 bases sitting between them. CDR3 in amino acids: CASSLYSEAFF. The CDR3 DNA follows: TGTGCCAGCAGTTTATACAGTGAAGCTTTCTTT.

V and J are TRBV7-6 and TRBJ2-2; perhaps D is TRBD1 or TRBD2 (5 bases each). Trimming took off 2 bases at V and 13 bases at J, with 14 bases between the two ends. This CDR3 is built from 13 residues. From germline, CDR1 is SGHVS and CDR2 FNYEAQ. The CDR3 region is CASSLPDQGTLFF. In DNA, the CDR3 is TGTGCCAGCAGCTTACCCGACCAAGGGACGCTGTTTTTT.

The V and J genes are TRBV14 and TRBJ2-1; D possibly matches TRBD1 or TRBD2 (6 bases each). Trimming took 1 base from V and 4 from J, leaving 20 bases between them. Germline CDR1 is SGHDN and CDR2 is FVKESK. The CDR3 spans 18 residues. CDR3: CASSQAVGGGTKYNEQFF. The CDR3 coding sequence is TGTGCCAGCAGCCAAGCCGTCGGTGGAGGGACAAAGTACAATGAGCAGTTCTTC.

This clonotype has more than one count but fewer than ten. The V and J genes are TRBV7-9 and TRBJ2-3, with 10 bases fitting TRBD1. Germline-derived CDR1 and CDR2 are SEHNR and FQNEAQ (reference sequence). The CDR3 totals 14 residues. The V gene end was trimmed by 4 bases and the J gene end by 8 bases; junction bases not matched to a gene: 6. Here the CDR3 DNA reads TGTGCCAGCAGCTGGACAGGGGGAGGCAGTACGCAGTATTTT. It translates to CASSWTGGGSTQYF. The whole variable domain, remainder taken from reference TRBV7-9 and TRBJ2-3, is DTGVSQNPRHKITKRGQNVTFRCDPISEHNRLYWYRQTLGQGPEFLTYFQNEAQLEKSRLLSDRFSAERPKGSFSTLEIQRTEQGDSAMYLCASSWTGGGSTQYFGPGTRLTVL.

This sequence joins TRBV6-2 or TRBV6-3 and TRBJ1-4; 8 bases are a match to TRBD1. CDR1 and CDR2 from the germline V gene are MNHEY and SVGEGT. The CDR3 is 14 amino acids. After removal of 7 bases from V and 8 bases from J, the junction contained 9 bases not matched to a gene. Here the CDR3 DNA reads TGTGCCAGCAAGAACGGACAGGGTGAAGAAAAACTGTTTTTT. This gives the protein CASKNGQGEEKLFF.

There are a few counts of this clonotype. The chain recombines TRBV6-2 or TRBV6-3 with TRBJ2-1, with 13 bases fitting TRBD2. This CDR3 has 18 amino acids. The V and J ends lost 0 bases and 9 bases, in that order; junction bases with no gene match: 11. CDR1 is MNHEY, CDR2 SVGEGT, per germline. CDR3 bases: TGTGCCAGCAGTTACTCGAGATTACTAGCGGGAGGGCGTATTGAGCAGTTCTTC. Protein product: CASSYSRLLAGGRIEQFF.

This clonotype was found a few times. This chain joins TRBV7-2 and TRBJ2-3; D is unclear. Germline lookup yields CDR1 SGHTA and CDR2 FQGNSA. The germline V and J ends were trimmed by 6 bases and 0 bases, with 7 bases remaining between them. This CDR3 has 13 residues. In nucleotides, the CDR3 is TGTGCCAGCAGACTTCTCAGCACAGATACGCAGTATTTT. Translation gives CASRLLSTDTQYF.

The count of this clonotype is one. The J gene is TRBJ1-1, the V gene TRBV6-5; 7 positions match TRBD1. J was trimmed by 9 bases and V by 5 bases; bases with no gene match: 12. Germline CDR1 MNHEY, CDR2 SVGAGI. The CDR3 is 14 amino acids. CDR3 in DNA: TGTGCCAGCAGTACAAGGGGGGGACAGACTAAAGCTTTCTTT. It is translated as CASSTRGGQTKAFF.

In this sample, this clonotype turned up a few times. This rearrangement joins TRBV12-3 or TRBV12-4 to TRBJ1-4, with a tentative D call TRBD1 (6 bases). V shed 6 bases and J shed 1 base, with 12 bases lying between them. The CDR3 is 15 residues long. In DNA form, the CDR3 reads TGTGCCAGCAGCCCAACGGGACAAACTAATGAAAAACTGTTTTTT. It is translated as CASSPTGQTNEKLFF.

The chain recombines TRBV7-8 with TRBJ1-6, with TRBD1 as a possible D gene (5 bases). Between the trimmed V and J ends, which lost 5 bases and 6 bases, there was a span of 11 bases. From germline, CDR1 is SGHVS and CDR2 FQNEAQ. The CDR3 spans 14 residues. The CDR3 region is CASSGRQGNSPLHF. In DNA, the CDR3 is TGTGCCAGCAGCGGTCGGCAGGGTAATTCACCCCTCCACTTT.

This rearrangement joins TRBV7-2 to TRBJ1-2, with D possibly matching TRBD1 (5 bases). Germline assignment: CDR1 SGHTA and CDR2 FQGNSA. V lost 1 base and J lost 7, with 10 bases in between. This CDR3 has 13 amino acids. CDR3 amino acids: CASSLGGLSGYTF. The CDR3 DNA reads TGTGCCAGCAGCTTAGGGGGCCTCTCTGGCTACACCTTC.

A few counts support this clonotype. The CDR3 protein is CASSLTGNWGQETQYF. CDR3 bases: TGTGCCAGCAGCTTAACGGGGAATTGGGGCCAAGAGACCCAGTACTTC. The rearrangement links TRBV7-2 to TRBJ2-5; TRBD2 might be the D (5 bases). Germline V gene data show CDR1 as SGHTA and CDR2 as FQGNSA. The CDR3 runs to 16 residues. The V end was cut by 2 bases, the J end by 1 base, with 14 bases between.

This clonotype turned up a few times. The chain combines TRBV5-1 with TRBJ1-2; 9 bases align to TRBD1. V was pared by 0 bases and J by 2 bases, with 2 bases of the junction left unmatched. The CDR3 extends over 15 amino acids. From germline, CDR1 is SGHRS and CDR2 YFSETQ. CDR3 bases: TGCGCCAGCAGCTTGGAGGGGACAGGGAACTATGGCTACACCTTC. Protein sequence: CASSLEGTGNYGYTF.

This clonotype was recorded a few times. The rearrangement links TRBV7-2 to TRBJ1-6, with TRBD1 identical over 7 bases. Germline V gene data show CDR1 as SGHTA and CDR2 as FQGNSA. The CDR3 is 19 amino acids. The V gene end was trimmed by 4 bases and the J gene end by 0 bases; junction bases not matched to a gene: 12. In nucleotides, the CDR3 is TGTGCCAGCAGCTCCCAGGGCAGGGGGACCATCTCCTATAATTCACCCCTCCACTTT. Its protein product is CASSSQGRGTISYNSPLHF.

This clonotype was seen only a few times. The V and J genes are TRBV20-1 and TRBJ1-2; D unclear. V was cut by 0 bases and J by 3 bases, with 17 bases left in between. The germline gives CDR1 DFQATT, CDR2 SNEGSKA (reference sequence). The CDR3 spans 16 residues. In nucleotides, the CDR3 is TGCAGTGCTAGAGAGGGGTCGGGAAGGCAACACTATGGCTACACCTTC. It yields the protein CSAREGSGRQHYGYTF.

The chain has TRBV7-9 and TRBJ2-7, with TRBD1 matching over 8 bases. The CDR3 covers 15 residues. The V segment lost 3 bases and the J segment 4 bases; nucleotides outside the gene matches: 8. CDR1 and CDR2 (germline): SEHNR, FQNEAQ (reference sequence). In DNA, the CDR3 is TGTGCCAGCAGCTTGGCCGGGACAGGATTTTACGAGCAGTACTTC. This gives the protein CASSLAGTGFYEQYF.